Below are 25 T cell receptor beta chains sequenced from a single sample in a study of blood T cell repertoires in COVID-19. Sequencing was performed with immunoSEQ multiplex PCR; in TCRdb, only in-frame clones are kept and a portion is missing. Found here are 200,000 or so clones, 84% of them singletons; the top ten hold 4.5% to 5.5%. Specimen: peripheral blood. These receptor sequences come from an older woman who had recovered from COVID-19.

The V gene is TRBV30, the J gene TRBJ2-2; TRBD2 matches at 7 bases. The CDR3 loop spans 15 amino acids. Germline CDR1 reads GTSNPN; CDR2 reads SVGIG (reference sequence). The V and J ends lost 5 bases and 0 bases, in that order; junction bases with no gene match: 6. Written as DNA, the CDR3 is TGTGCCTGGGGGGCGGGGGACCCGAACACCGGGGAGCTGTTTTTT. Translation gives CAWGAGDPNTGELFF.

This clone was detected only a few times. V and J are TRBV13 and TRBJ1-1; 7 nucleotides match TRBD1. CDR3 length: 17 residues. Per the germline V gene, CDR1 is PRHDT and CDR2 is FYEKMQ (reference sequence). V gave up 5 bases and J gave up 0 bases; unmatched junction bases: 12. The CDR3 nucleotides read TGTGCCAGCAGCGAAGAGGGGACAGCATTTATGAACACTGAAGCTTTCTTT. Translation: CASSEEGTAFMNTEAFF. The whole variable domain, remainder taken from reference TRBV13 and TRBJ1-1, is AAGVIQSPRHLIKEKRETATLKCYPIPRHDTVYWYQQGPGQDPQFLISFYEKMQSDKGSIPDRFSAQQFSDYHSELNMSSLELGDSALYFCASSEEGTAFMNTEAFFGQGTRLTVV.

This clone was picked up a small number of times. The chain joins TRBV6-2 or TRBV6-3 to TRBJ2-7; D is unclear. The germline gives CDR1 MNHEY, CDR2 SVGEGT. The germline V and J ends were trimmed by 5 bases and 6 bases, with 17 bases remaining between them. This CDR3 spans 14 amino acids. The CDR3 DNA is TGTGCCAGCAGTGCCGGGTCCAATTCCCTCGAGCAGTACTTC. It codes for CASSAGSNSLEQYF.

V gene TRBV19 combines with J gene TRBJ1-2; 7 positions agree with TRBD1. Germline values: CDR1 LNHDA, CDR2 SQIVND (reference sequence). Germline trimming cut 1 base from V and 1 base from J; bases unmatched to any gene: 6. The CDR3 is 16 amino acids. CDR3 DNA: TGTGCCAGTAGTATAGGGACAGGTCGTTTTAACTATGGCTACACCTTC. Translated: CASSIGTGRFNYGYTF.

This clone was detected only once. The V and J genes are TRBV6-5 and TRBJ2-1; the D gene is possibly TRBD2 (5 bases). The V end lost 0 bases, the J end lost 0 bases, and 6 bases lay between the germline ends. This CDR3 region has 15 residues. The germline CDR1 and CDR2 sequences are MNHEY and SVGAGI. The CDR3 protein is CASSYSGSSYNEQFF. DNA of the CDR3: TGTGCCAGCAGTTACTCAGGGAGCTCCTACAATGAGCAGTTCTTC.

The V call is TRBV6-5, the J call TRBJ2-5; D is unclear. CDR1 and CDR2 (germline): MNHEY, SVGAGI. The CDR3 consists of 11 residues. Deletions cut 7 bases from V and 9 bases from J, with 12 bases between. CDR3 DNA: TGTGCCAGCATTCTTCGAGGTCCCCAGTACTTC. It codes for CASILRGPQYF.

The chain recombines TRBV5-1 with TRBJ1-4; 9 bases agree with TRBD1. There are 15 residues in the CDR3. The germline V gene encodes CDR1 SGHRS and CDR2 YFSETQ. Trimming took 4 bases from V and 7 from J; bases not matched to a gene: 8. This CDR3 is CASSPVDRGGEKLFF. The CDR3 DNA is TGCGCCAGCAGCCCGGTTGACAGGGGGGGTGAAAAACTGTTTTTT.

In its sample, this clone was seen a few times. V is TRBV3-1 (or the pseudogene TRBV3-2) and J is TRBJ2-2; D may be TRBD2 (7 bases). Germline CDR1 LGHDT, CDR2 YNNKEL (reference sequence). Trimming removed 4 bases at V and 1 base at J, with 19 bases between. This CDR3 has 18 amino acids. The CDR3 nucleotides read TGTGCCAGCAGCCCCTCCAGGGGAGGGGGTTGGAACACCGGGGAGCTGTTTTTT. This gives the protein CASSPSRGGGWNTGELFF.

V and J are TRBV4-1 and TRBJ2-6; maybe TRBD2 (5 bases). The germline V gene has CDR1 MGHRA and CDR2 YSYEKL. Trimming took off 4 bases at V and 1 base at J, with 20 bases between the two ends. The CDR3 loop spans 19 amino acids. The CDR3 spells CASSRFGTGVVSGANVLTF. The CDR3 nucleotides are TGCGCCAGCAGCCGCTTTGGCACCGGGGTGGTTTCTGGGGCCAACGTCCTGACTTTC.

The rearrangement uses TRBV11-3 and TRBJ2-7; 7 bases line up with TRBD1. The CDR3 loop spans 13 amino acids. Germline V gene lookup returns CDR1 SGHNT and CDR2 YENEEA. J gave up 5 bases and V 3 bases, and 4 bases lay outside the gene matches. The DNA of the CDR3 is TGTGCCAGCAGCTTTGACAGGGACCACGAGCAGTACTTC. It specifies CASSFDRDHEQYF.

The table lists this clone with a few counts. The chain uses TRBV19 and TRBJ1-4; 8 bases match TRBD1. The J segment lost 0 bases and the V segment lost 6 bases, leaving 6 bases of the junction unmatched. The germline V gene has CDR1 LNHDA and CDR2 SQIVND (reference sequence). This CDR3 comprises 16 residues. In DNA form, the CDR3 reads TGTGCCAGTAGCGGACAGGGCCCGGCAACTAATGAAAAACTGTTTTTT. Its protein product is CASSGQGPATNEKLFF.

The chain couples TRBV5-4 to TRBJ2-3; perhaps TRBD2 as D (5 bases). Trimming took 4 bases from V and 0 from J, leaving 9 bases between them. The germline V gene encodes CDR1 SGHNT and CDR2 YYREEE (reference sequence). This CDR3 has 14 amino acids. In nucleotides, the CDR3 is TGTGCCAGCAGCCTGGGAGCTAGCACAGATACGCAGTATTTT. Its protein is CASSLGASTDTQYF.

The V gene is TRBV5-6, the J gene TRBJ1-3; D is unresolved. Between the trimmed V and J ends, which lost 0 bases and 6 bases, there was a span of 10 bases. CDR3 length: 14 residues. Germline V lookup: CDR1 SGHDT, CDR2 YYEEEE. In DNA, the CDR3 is TGTGCCAGCAGCTTGGCCTCGGGTCCAAACACCATATATTTT. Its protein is CASSLASGPNTIYF.

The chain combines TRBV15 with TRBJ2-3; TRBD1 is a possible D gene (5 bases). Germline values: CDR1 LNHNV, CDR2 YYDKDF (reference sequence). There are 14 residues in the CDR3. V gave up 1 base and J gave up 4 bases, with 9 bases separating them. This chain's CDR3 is CATSRGQGSDTQYF. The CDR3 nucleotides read TGTGCCACCAGCAGAGGCCAGGGATCAGATACGCAGTATTTT.

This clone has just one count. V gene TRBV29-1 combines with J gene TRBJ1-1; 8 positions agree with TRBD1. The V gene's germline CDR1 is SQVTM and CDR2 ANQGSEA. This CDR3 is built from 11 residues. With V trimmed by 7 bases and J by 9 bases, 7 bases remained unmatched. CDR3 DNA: TGCAGCGGAACGACAGGGGTTAAAGCTTTCTTT. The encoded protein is CSGTTGVKAFF.

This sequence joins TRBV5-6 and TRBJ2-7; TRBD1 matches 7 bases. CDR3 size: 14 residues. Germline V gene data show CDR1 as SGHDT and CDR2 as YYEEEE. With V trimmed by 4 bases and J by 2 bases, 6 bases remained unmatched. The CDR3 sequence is CASSAPDRPYEQYF. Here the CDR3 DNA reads TGTGCCAGCAGCGCCCCGGACAGGCCCTACGAGCAGTACTTC. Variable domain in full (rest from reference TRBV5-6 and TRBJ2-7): DAGVTQSPTHLIKTRGQQVTLRCSPKSGHDTVSWYQQALGQGPQFIFQYYEEEERQRGNFPDRFSGHQFPNYSSELNVNALLLGDSALYLCASSAPDRPYEQYFGPGTRLTVT.

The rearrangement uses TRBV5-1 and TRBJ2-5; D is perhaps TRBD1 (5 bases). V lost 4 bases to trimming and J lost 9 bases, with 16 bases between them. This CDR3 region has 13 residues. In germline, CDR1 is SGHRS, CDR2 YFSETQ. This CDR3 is CASSENSGSAQYF. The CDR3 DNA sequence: TGCGCCAGCAGCGAAAATTCAGGGTCGGCCCAGTACTTC.

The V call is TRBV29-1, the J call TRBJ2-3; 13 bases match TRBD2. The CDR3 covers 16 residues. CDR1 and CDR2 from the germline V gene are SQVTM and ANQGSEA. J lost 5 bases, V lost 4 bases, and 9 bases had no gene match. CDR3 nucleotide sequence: TGCAGCGTTGCTACCGGGACTAGCGGGGTTGGAGATACGCAGTATTTT. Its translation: CSVATGTSGVGDTQYF.

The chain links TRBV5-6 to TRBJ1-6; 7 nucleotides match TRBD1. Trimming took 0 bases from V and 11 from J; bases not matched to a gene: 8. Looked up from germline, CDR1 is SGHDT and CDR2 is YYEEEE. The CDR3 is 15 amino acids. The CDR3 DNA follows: TGTGCCAGCAGCTTGGCCCCACAGGGGCATCCACCCCTCCACTTT. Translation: CASSLAPQGHPPLHF.

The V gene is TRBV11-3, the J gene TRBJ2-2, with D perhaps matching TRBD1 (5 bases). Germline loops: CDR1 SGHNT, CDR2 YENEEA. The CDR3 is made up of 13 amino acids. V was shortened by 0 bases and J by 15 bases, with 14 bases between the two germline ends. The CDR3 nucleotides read TGTGCCAGCAGCTTAGATCTAAGGGGCGCGGTGTTTTTT. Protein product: CASSLDLRGAVFF. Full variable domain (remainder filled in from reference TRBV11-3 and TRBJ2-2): EAGVVQSPRYKIIEKKQPVAFWCNPISGHNTLYWYLQNLGQGPELLIRYENEEAVDDSQLPKDRFSAERLKGVDSTLKIQPAELGDSAVYLCASSLDLRGAVFFGEGSRLTVL.

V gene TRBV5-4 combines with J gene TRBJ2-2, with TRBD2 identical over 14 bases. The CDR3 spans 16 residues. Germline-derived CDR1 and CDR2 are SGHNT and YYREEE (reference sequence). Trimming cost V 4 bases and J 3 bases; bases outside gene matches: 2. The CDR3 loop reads CASSRLAGGYTGELFF. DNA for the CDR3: TGTGCCAGCAGCCGACTAGCGGGGGGGTACACCGGGGAGCTGTTTTTT. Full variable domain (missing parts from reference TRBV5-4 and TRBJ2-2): ETGVTQSPTHLIKTRGQQVTLRCSSQSGHNTVSWYQQALGQGPQFIFQYYREEENGRGNFPPRFSGLQFPNYSSELNVNALELDDSALYLCASSRLAGGYTGELFFGEGSRLTVL.

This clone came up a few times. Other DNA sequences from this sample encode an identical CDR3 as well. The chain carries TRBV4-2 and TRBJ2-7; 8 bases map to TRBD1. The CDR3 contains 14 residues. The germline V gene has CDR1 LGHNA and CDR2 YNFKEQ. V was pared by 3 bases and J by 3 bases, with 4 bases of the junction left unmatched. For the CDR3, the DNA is TGTGCCAGCAGCCAGCCCGGACAGGGCTACGAGCAGTACTTC. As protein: CASSQPGQGYEQYF.

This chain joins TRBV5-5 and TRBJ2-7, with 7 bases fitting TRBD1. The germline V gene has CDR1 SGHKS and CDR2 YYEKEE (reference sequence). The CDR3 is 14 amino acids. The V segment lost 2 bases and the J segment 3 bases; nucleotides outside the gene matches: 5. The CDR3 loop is CASSLQGTIYEQYF. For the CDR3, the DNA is TGTGCCAGCAGCTTACAGGGGACAATCTACGAGCAGTACTTC. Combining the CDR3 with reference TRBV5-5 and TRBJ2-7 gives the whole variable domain DAGVTQSPTHLIKTRGQQVTLRCSPISGHKSVSWYQQVLGQGPQFIFQYYEKEERGRGNFPDRFSARQFPNYSSELNVNALLLGDSALYLCASSLQGTIYEQYFGPGTRLTVT.

CDR3 residues: CASSLELRVSNEQFF. CDR3 nucleotide sequence: TGTGCCAGCAGCTTGGAACTACGGGTATCAAATGAGCAGTTCTTC. The rearrangement links TRBV5-4 to TRBJ2-1; D unresolved. Germline-derived CDR1 and CDR2 are SGHNT and YYREEE (reference sequence). V was shortened by 0 bases and J by 7 bases, with 14 bases between the two germline ends. The CDR3 is made up of 15 amino acids.

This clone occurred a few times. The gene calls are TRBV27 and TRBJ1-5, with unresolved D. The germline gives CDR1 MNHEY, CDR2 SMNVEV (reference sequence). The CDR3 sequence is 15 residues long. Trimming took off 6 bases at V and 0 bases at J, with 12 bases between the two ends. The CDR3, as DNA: TGTGCCAGCAGATCCACGACAAATAGCAATCAGCCCCAGCATTTT. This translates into CASRSTTNSNQPQHF.